The source of this T cell receptor beta chain is a study of blood T cell repertoires in COVID-19. Study as a whole: Researchers got acute and convalescent COVID-19 samples from the United States, Italy and Spain. The analysed material was cDNA or gDNA that came from T cells, B-cell-depleted T cells, or PBMCs.

Authors' data handling: Nucleated cell number was recorded as an estimate derived from reference gene primer amplification. Clones were sequenced by immunoSEQ multiplex PCR, and TCRdb holds only the in-frame ones, with some missing. V, J and clone size derive from that table, while D and trimming were established from the DNA sequence. The sample lists roughly 250,000 clones; more than 70% were seen once. The CDR3 sequence is 13 residues long. CDR1 and CDR2 from the germline V gene are MNHEY and SVGAGI. Deletions cut 2 bases from V and 3 bases from J, with 7 bases between. The V and J genes are TRBV6-5 and TRBJ1-2; no clear D. The sequenced sample consisted of peripheral blood. This clonotype was sampled from a middle-aged woman who had recovered from COVID-19. CDR3 sequence: CASSYEGDYGYTF. CDR3 DNA sequence: TGTGCCAGCAGTTACGAGGGAGACTATGGCTACACCTTC.